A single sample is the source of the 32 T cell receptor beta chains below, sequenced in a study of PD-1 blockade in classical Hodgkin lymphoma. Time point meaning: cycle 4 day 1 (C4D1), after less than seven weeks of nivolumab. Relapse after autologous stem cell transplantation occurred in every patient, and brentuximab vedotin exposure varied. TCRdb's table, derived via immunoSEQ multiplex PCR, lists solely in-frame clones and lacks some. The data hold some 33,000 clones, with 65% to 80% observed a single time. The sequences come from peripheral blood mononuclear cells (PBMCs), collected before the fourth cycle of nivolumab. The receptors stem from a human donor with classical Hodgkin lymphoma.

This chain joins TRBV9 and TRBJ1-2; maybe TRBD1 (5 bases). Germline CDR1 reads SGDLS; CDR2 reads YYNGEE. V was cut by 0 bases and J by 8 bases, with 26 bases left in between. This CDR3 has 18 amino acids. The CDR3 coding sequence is TGTGCCAGCAGCGTAGACGGACTAGGGGTCTATTCAACGGGGGGCTACACCTTC. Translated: CASSVDGLGVYSTGGYTF.

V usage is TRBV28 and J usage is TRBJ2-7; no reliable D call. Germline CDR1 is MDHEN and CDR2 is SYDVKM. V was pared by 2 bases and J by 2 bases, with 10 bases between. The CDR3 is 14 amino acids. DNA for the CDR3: TGTGCCAGCAGTTTAGTGGGCTCGCCCTACGAGCAGTACTTC. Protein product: CASSLVGSPYEQYF.

For the CDR3, the DNA is TGTGCTAGTGGTTTGGACAGGGGCTCACCCCTCCACTTT. This encodes CASGLDRGSPLHF. V is TRBV12-5 and J is TRBJ1-6; 7 bases match TRBD1. The junction had 1 base not matched to a gene; V was cut back by 1 base and J by 10 bases. Germline V gene lookup returns CDR1 LGHNT and CDR2 FRNRAP. CDR3 length: 13 amino acids.

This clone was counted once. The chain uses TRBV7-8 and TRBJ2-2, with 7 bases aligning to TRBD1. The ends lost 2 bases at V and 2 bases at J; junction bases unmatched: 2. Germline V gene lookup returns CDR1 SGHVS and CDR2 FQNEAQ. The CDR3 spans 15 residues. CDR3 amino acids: CASSLRDSNTGELFF. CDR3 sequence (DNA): TGTGCCAGCAGCTTAAGGGACAGCAACACCGGGGAGCTGTTTTTT. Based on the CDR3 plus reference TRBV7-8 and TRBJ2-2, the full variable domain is GAGVSQSPRYKVAKRGQDVALRCDPISGHVSLFWYQQALGQGPEFLTYFQNEAQLDKSGLPSDRFFAERPEGSVSTLKIQRTQQEDSAVYLCASSLRDSNTGELFFGEGSRLTVL.

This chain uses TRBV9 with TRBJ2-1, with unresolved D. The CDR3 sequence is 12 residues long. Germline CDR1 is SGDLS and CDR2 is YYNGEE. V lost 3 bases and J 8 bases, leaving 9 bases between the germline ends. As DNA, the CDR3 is TGTGCCAGCAGCGCGGCGGATTATGAGCAGTTCTTC. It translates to CASSAADYEQFF.

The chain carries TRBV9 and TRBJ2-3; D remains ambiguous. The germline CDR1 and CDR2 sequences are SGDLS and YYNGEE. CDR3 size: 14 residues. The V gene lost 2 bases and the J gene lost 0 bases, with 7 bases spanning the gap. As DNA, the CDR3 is TGTGCCAGCAGCGTTACGGTTAGCACAGATACGCAGTATTTT. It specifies CASSVTVSTDTQYF.

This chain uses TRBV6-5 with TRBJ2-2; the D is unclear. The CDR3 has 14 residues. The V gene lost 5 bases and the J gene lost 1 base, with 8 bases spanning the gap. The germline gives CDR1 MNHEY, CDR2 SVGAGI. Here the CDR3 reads CASSEGLNTGELFF. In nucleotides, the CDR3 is TGTGCCAGCAGTGAAGGCCTGAACACCGGGGAGCTGTTTTTT.

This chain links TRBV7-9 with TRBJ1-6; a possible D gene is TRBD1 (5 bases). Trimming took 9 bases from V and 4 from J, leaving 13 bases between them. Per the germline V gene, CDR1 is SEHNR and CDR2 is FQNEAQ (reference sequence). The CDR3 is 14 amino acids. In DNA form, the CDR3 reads TGTGCCAGTTGGGGCGGTAGTTATAATTCACCCCTCCACTTT. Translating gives CASWGGSYNSPLHF. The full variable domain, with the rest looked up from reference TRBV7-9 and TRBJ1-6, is DTGVSQNPRHKITKRGQNVTFRCDPISEHNRLYWYRQTLGQGPEFLTYFQNEAQLEKSRLLSDRFSAERPKGSFSTLEIQRTEQGDSAMYLCASWGGSYNSPLHFGNGTRLTVT.

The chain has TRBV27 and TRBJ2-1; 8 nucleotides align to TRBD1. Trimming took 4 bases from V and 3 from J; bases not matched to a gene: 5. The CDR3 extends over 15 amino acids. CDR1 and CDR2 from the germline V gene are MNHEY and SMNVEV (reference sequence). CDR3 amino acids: CASSSGTGNYNEQFF. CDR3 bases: TGTGCCAGCAGTTCCGGGACAGGCAACTACAATGAGCAGTTCTTC.

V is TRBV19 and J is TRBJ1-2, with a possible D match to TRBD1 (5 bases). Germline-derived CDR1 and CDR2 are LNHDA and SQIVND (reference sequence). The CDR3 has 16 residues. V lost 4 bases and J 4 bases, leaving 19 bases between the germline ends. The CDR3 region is CASSRRAGGSTYGYTF. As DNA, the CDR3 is TGTGCCAGTAGTAGGCGAGCGGGGGGATCCACCTATGGCTACACCTTC.

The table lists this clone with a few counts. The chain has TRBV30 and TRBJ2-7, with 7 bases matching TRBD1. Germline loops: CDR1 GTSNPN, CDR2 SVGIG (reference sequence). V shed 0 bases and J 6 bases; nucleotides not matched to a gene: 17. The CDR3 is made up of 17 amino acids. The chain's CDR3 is CAWSVIRTRQGRTEQYF. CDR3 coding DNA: TGTGCCTGGAGTGTAATTAGGACCCGACAGGGTCGTACCGAGCAGTACTTC.

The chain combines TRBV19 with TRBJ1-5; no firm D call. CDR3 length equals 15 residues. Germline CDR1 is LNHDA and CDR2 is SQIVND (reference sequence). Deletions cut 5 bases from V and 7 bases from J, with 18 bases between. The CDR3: CASSAIAGIGQPQHF. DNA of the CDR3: TGTGCCAGTAGTGCCATTGCGGGGATAGGGCAGCCCCAGCATTTT.

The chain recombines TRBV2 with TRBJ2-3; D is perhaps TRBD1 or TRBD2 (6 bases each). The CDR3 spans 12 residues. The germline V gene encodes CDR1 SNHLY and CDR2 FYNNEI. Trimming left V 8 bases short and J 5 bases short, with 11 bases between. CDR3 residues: CASGLQGDTQYF. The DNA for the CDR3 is TGTGCCAGCGGACTACAGGGAGATACGCAGTATTTT.

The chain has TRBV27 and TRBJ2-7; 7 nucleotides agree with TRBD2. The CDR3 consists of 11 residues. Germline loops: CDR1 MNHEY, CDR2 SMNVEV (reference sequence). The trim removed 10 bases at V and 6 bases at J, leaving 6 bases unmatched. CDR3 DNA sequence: TGTGCCACCAGGGAGGGGCGCGAGCAGTACTTC. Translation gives CATREGREQYF.

The CDR3 sequence: CASNHGRGNTGELFF. The CDR3 region has the DNA TGTGCCAGCAACCACGGGCGGGGCAACACCGGGGAGCTGTTTTTT. The V gene is TRBV9, the J gene TRBJ2-2; D might be TRBD2 (6 bases). Germline CDR1 reads SGDLS; CDR2 reads YYNGEE. Trimming pared 6 bases from V and 2 bases from J, leaving 14 bases between. The CDR3 contains 15 residues.

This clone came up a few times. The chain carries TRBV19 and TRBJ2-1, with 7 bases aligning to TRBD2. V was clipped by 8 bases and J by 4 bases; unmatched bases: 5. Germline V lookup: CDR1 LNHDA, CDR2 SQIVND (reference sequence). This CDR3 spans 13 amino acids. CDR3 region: CASWAGRYNEQFF. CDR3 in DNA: TGTGCCAGTTGGGCCGGGAGGTACAATGAGCAGTTCTTC.

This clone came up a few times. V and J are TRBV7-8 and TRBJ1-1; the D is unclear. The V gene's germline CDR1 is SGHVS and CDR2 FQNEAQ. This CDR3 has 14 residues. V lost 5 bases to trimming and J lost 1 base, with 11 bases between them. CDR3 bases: TGTGCCAGCAGCCACTCTCTAGGGAACACTGAAGCTTTCTTT. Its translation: CASSHSLGNTEAFF.

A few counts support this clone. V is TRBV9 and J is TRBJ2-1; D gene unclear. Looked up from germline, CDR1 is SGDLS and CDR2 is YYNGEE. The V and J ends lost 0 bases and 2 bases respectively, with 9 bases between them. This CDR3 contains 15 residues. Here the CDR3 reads CASSVGNNPYNEQFF. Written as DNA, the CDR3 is TGTGCCAGCAGCGTAGGCAACAACCCCTACAATGAGCAGTTCTTC.

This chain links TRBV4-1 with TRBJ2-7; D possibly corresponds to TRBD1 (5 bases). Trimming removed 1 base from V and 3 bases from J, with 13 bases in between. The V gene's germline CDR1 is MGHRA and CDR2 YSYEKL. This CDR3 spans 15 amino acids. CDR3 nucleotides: TGCGCCAGCAGCCAAGGCCAGGGAATCGGCTACGAGCAGTACTTC. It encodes CASSQGQGIGYEQYF.

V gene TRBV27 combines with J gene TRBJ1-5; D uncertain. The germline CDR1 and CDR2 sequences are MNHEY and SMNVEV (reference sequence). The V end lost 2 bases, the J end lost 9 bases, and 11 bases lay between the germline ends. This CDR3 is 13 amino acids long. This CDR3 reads CASSLGLHRPQHF. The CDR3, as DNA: TGTGCCAGCAGTTTAGGTCTTCATCGGCCCCAGCATTTT.

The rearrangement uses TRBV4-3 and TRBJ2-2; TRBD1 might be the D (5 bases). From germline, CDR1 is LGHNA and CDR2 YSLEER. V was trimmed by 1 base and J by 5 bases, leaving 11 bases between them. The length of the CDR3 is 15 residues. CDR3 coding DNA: TGCGCCAGCAGCCAAGCGGGCAGGGTAACCGGGGAGCTGTTTTTT. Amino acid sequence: CASSQAGRVTGELFF.

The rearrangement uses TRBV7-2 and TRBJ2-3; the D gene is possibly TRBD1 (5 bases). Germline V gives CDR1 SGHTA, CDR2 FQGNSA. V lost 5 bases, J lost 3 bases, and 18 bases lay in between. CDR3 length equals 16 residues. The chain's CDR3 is CASSPARVARTDTQYF. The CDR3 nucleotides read TGTGCCAGCAGCCCAGCCAGGGTGGCACGTACAGATACGCAGTATTTT.

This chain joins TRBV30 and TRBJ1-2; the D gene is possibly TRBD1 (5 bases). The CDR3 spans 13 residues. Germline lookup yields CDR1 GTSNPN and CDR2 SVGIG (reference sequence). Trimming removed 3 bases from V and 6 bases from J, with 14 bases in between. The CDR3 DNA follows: TGTGCCTGGAGCCCCCCGGGGCCGGATGGCTACACCTTC. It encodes CAWSPPGPDGYTF.

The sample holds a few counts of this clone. CDR3: CATSREVGNQPQHF. CDR3 DNA: TGTGCCACCAGCAGAGAAGTAGGTAATCAGCCCCAGCATTTT. The chain links TRBV15 to TRBJ1-5; D remains ambiguous. Trimming removed 0 bases from V and 4 bases from J, with 7 bases in between. The CDR3 extends over 14 amino acids. CDR1 and CDR2 from the germline V gene are LNHNV and YYDKDF (reference sequence). The full variable domain, its missing parts supplied by reference TRBV15 and TRBJ1-5, is DAMVIQNPRYQVTQFGKPVTLSCSQTLNHNVMYWYQQKSSQAPKLLFHYYDKDFNNEADTPDNFQSRRPNTSFCFLDIRSPGLGDTAMYLCATSREVGNQPQHFGDGTRLSIL.

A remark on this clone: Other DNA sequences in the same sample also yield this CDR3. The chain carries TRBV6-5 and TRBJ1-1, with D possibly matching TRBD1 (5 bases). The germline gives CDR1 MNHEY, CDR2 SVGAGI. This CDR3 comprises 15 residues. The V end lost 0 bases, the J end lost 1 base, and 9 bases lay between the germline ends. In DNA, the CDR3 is TGTGCCAGCAGTTACTCAGGGGCCGGGAACACTGAAGCTTTCTTT. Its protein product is CASSYSGAGNTEAFF.

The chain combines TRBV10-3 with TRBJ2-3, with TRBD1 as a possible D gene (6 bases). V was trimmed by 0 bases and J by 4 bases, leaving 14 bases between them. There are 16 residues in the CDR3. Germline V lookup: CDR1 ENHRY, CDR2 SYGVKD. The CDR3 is CAISESRTARADTQYF. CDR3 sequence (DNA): TGTGCCATCAGTGAGTCGAGGACAGCTCGCGCAGATACGCAGTATTTT.

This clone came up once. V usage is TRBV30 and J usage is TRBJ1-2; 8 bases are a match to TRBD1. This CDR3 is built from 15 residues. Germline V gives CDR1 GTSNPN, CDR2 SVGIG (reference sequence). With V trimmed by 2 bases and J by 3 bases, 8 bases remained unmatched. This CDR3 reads CAWSLPTTGDYGYTF. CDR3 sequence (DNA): TGTGCCTGGAGTCTTCCCACGACAGGGGACTATGGCTACACCTTC. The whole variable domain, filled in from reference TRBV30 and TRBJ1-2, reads SQTIHQWPATLVQPVGSPLSLECTVEGTSNPNLYWYRQAAGRGLQLLFYSVGIGQISSEVPQNLSASRPQDRQFILSSKKLLLSDSGFYLCAWSLPTTGDYGYTFGSGTRLTVV.

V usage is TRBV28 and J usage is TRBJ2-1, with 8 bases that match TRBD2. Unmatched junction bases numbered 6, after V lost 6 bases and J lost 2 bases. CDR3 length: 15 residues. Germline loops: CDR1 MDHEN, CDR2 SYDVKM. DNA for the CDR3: TGTGCCAGCAGACAACGGGGGGGCCCCTACAATGAGCAGTTCTTC. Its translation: CASRQRGGPYNEQFF.

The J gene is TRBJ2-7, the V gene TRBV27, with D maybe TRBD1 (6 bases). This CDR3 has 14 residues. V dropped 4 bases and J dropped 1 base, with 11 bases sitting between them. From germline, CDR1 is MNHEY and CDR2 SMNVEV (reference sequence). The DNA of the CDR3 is TGTGCCAGCAGTTGGGGGCTATCTTCCTACGAGCAGTACTTC. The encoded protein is CASSWGLSSYEQYF.

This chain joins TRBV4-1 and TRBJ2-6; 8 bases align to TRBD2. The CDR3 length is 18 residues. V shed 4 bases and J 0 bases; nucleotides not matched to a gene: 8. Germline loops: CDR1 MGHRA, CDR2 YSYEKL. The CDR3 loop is CASSLGLAPLSGANVLTF. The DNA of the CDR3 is TGCGCCAGCAGCCTTGGACTAGCCCCCCTCTCTGGGGCCAACGTCCTGACTTTC.

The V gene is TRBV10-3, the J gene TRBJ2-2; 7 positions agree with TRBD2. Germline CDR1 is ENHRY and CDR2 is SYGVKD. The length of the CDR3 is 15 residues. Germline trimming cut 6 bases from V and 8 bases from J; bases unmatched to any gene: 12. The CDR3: CAIRSSGPPTGELFF. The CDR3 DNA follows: TGTGCCATCAGGTCTAGCGGACCTCCGACGGGGGAGCTGTTTTTT.

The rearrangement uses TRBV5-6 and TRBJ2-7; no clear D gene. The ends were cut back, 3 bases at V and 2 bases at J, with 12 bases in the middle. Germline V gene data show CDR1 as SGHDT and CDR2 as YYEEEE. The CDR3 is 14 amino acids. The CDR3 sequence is CASSSEVNPYEQYF. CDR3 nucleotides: TGTGCCAGCAGCTCCGAGGTGAACCCCTACGAGCAGTACTTC.